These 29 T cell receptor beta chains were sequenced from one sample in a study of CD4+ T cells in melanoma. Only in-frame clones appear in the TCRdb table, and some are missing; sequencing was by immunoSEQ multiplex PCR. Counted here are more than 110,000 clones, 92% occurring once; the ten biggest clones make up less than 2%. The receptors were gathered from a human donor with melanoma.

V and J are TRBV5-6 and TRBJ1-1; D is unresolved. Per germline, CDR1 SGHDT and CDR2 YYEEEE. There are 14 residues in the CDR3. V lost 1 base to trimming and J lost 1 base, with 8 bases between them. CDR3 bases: TGTGCCAGCAGCTTGTTACAGAGGAACACTGAAGCTTTCTTT. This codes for CASSLLQRNTEAFF.

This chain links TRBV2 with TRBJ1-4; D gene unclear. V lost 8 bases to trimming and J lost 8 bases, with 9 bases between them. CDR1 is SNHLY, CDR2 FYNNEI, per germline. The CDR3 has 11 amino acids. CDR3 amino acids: CASGSREKLFF. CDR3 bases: TGTGCCAGCGGATCCCGGGAAAAACTGTTTTTT.

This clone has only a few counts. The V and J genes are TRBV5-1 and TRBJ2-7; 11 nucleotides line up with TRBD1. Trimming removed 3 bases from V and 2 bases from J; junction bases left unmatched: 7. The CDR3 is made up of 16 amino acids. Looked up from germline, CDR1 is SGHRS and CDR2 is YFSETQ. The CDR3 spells CASSWAPGQGAYEQYF. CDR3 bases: TGCGCCAGCAGCTGGGCTCCGGGACAGGGGGCCTACGAGCAGTACTTC.

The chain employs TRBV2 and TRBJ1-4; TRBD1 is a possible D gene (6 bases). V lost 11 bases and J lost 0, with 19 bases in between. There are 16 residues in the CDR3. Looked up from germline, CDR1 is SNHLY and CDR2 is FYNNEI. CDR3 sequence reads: CACYFRGGSTNEKLFF. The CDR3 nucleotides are TGTGCCTGCTACTTCAGGGGCGGGTCAACTAATGAAAAACTGTTTTTT. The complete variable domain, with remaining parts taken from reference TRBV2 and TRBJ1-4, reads EPEVTQTPSHQVTQMGQEVILRCVPISNHLYFYWYRQILGQKVEFLVSFYNNEISEKSEIFDDQFSVERPDGSNFTLKIRSTKLEDSAMYFCACYFRGGSTNEKLFFGSGTQLSVL.

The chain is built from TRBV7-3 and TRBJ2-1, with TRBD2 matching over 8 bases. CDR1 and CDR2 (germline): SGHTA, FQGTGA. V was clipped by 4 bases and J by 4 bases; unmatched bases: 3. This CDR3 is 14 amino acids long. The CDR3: CASSSASGYNEQFF. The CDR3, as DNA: TGTGCCAGCAGCTCGGCTAGCGGGTACAATGAGCAGTTCTTC.

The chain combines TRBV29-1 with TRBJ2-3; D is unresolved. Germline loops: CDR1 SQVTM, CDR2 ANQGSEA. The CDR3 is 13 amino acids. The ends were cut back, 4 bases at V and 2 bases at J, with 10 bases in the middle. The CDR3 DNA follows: TGCAGCGTTGGACAACTACTCACAGATACGCAGTATTTT. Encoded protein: CSVGQLLTDTQYF.

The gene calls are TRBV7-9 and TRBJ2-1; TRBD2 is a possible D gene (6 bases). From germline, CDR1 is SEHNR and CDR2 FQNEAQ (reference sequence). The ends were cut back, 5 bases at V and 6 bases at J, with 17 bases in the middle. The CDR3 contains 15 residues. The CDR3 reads CASSQSGLVFNEQFF. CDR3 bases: TGTGCCAGCAGCCAATCGGGACTTGTCTTCAATGAGCAGTTCTTC.

CDR3 sequence reads: CASSARRSSYNEQFF. DNA of the CDR3: TGTGCCAGCAGCGCCCGGAGGTCTTCCTACAATGAGCAGTTCTTC. V usage is TRBV7-9 and J usage is TRBJ2-1; D is possibly TRBD2 (5 bases). Trimming removed 5 bases at V and 1 base at J, with 12 bases between. This CDR3 contains 15 residues. Germline V gene data show CDR1 as SEHNR and CDR2 as FQNEAQ (reference sequence). The full variable domain, rest sourced from reference TRBV7-9 and TRBJ2-1, is DTGVSQNPRHKITKRGQNVTFRCDPISEHNRLYWYRQTLGQGPEFLTYFQNEAQLEKSRLLSDRFSAERPKGSFSTLEIQRTEQGDSAMYLCASSARRSSYNEQFFGPGTRLTVL.

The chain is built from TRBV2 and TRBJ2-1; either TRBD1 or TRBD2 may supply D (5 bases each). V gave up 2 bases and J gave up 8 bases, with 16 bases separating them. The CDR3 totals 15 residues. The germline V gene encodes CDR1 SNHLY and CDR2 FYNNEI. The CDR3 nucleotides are TGTGCCAGCAGTGAAATGAGGACATCCGGGGATGAGCAGTTCTTC. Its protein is CASSEMRTSGDEQFF.

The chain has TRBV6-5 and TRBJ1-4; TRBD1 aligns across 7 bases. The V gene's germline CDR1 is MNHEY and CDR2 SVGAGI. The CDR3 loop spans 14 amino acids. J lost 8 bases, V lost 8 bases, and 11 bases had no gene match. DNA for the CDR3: TGTGCCAGCCGGAAGACAGGGATTGAGGAAAAACTGTTTTTT. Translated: CASRKTGIEEKLFF.

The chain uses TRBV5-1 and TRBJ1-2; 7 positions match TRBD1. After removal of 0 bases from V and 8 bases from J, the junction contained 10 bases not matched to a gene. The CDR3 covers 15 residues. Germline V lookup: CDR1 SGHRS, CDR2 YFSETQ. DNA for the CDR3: TGCGCCAGCAGCTTGGCCGCCGGGACAGCCCTCGGCTACACCTTC. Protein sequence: CASSLAAGTALGYTF.

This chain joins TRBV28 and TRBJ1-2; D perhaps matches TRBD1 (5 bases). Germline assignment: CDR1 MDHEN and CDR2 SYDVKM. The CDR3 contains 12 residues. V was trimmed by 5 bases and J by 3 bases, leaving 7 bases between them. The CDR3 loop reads CASSEGDYGYTF. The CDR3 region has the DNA TGTGCCAGCAGTGAAGGGGACTATGGCTACACCTTC.

Written as DNA, the CDR3 is TGTGCCAGCAGCCGTAACATGAACACTGAAGCTTTCTTT. Its protein is CASSRNMNTEAFF. The chain is built from TRBV7-9 and TRBJ1-1; D remains ambiguous. Trimming left V 5 bases short and J 0 bases short, with 7 bases between. Germline lookup yields CDR1 SEHNR and CDR2 FQNEAQ (reference sequence). There are 13 residues in the CDR3.

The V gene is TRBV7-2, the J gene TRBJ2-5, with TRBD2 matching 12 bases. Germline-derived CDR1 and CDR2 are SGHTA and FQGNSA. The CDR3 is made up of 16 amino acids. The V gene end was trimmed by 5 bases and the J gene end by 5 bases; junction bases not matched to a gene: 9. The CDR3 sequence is CASSRGLAGSLETQYF. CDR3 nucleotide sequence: TGTGCCAGCAGCCGAGGACTAGCGGGGTCCCTTGAGACCCAGTACTTC.

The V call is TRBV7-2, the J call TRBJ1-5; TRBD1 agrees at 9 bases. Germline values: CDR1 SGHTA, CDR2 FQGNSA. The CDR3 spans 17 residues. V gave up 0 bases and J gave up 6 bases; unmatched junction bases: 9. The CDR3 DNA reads TGTGCCAGCAGCTTAGCGCAGGGGACAGGGTATGGTCAGCCCCAGCATTTT. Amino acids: CASSLAQGTGYGQPQHF. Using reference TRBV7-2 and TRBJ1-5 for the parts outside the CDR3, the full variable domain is GAGVSQSPSNKVTEKGKDVELRCDPISGHTALYWYRQSLGQGLEFLIYFQGNSAPDKSGLPSDRFSAERTGGSVSTLTIQRTQQEDSAVYLCASSLAQGTGYGQPQHFGDGTRLSIL.

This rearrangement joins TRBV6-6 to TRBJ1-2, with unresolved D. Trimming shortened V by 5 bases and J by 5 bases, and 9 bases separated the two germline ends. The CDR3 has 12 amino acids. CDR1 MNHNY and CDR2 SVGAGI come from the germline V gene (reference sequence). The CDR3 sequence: CASSAQIYGYTF. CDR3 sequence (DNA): TGTGCCAGCAGTGCTCAGATTTATGGCTACACCTTC.

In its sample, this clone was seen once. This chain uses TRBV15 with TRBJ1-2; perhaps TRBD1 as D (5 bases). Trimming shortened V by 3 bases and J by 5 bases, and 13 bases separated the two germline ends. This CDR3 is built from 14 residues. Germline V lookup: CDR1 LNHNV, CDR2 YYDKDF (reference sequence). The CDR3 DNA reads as TGTGCCACCAGCAGTGTGGGTCGGGGGTATGGCTACACCTTC. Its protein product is CATSSVGRGYGYTF. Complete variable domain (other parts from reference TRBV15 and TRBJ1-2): DAMVIQNPRYQVTQFGKPVTLSCSQTLNHNVMYWYQQKSSQAPKLLFHYYDKDFNNEADTPDNFQSRRPNTSFCFLDIRSPGLGDTAMYLCATSSVGRGYGYTFGSGTRLTVV.

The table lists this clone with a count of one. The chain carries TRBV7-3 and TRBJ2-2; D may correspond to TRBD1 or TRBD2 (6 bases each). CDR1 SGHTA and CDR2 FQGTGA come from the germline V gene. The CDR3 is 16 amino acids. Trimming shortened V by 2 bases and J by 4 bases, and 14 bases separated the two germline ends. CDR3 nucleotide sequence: TGTGCCAGCAGCTTAGGGGGGCGAGGTCTCACCGGGGAGCTGTTTTTT. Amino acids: CASSLGGRGLTGELFF.

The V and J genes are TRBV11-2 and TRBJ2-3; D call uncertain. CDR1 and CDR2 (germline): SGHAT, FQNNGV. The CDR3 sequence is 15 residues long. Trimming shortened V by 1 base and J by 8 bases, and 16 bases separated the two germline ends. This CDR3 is CASSLGSGLQGTQYF. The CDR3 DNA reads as TGTGCCAGCAGCTTAGGTTCCGGGCTTCAAGGTACGCAGTATTTT.

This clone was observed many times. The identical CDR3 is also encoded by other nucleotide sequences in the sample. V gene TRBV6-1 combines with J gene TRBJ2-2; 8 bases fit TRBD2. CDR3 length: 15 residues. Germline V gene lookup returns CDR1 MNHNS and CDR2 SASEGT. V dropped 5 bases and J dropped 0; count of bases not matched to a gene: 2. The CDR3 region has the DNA TGTGCCAGCAGTCGGGGGGGCTCGAACACCGGGGAGCTGTTTTTT. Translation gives CASSRGGSNTGELFF.

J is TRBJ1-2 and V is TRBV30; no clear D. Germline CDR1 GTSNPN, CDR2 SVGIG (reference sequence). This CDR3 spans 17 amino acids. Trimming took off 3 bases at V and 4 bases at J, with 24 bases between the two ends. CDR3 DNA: TGTGCCTGGAGCCGCCCTAACGCAGGTGTGGCCGGCTATGGCTACACCTTC. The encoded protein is CAWSRPNAGVAGYGYTF.

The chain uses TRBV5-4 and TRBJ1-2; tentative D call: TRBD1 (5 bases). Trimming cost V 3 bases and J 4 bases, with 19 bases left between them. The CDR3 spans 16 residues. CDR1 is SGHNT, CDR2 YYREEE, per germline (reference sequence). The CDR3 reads CASSYGVRGGVYGYTF. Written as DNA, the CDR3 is TGTGCCAGCAGCTACGGGGTCCGGGGGGGGGTCTATGGCTACACCTTC.

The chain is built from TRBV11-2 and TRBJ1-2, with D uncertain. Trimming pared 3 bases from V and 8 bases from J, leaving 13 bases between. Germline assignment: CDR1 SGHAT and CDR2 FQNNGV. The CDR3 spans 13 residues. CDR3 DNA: TGTGCCAGCAGCTTGGGAAAAGGTAGAGGCTACACCTTC. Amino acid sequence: CASSLGKGRGYTF. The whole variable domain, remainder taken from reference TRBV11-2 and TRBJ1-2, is EAGVAQSPRYKIIEKRQSVAFWCNPISGHATLYWYQQILGQGPKLLIQFQNNGVVDDSQLPKDRFSAERLKGVDSTLKIQPAKLEDSAVYLCASSLGKGRGYTFGSGTRLTVV.

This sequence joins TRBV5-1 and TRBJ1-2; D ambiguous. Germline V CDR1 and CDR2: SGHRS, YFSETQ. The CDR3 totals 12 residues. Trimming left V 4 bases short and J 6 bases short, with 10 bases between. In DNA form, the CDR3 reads TGCGCCAGCAGCCTCCGAGACGATGGCTACACCTTC. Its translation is CASSLRDDGYTF.

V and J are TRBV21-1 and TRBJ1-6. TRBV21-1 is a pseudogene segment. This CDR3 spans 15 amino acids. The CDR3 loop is CASSKTDPPNSPLHF. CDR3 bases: TGTGCCAGCAGCAAGACGGACCCTCCTAATTCACCCCTCCACTTT.

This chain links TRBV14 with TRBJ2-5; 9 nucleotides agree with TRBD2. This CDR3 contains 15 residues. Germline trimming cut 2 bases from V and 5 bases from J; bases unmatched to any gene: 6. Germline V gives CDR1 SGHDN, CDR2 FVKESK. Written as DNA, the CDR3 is TGTGCCAGCAGCCAAAGCGCTAGCGGGGTGGAGACCCAGTACTTC. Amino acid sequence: CASSQSASGVETQYF.

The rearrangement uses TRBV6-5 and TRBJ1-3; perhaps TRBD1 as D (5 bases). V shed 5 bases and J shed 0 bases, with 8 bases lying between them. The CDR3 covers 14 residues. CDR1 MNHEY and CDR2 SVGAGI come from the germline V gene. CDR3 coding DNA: TGTGCCAGCAGTGGAGGGGTCTCTGGAAACACCATATATTTT. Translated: CASSGGVSGNTIYF.

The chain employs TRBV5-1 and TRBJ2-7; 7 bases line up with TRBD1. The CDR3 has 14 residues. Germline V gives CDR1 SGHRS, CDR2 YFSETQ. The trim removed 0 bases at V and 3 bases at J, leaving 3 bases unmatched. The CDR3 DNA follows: TGCGCCAGCAGCTTGGCGACAGGGCGCTACGAGCAGTACTTC. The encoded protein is CASSLATGRYEQYF.

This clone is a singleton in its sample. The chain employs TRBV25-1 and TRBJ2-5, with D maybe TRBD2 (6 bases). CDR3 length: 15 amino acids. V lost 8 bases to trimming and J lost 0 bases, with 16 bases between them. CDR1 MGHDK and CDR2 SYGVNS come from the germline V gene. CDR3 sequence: CASRSTREYQETQYF. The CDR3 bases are TGTGCCAGCCGGAGCACGCGGGAATACCAAGAGACCCAGTACTTC. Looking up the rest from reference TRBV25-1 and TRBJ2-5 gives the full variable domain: EADIYQTPRYLVIGTGKKITLECSQTMGHDKMYWYQQDPGMELHLIHYSYGVNSTEKGDLSSESTVSRIRTEHFPLTLESARPSHTSQYLCASRSTREYQETQYFGPGTRLLVL.